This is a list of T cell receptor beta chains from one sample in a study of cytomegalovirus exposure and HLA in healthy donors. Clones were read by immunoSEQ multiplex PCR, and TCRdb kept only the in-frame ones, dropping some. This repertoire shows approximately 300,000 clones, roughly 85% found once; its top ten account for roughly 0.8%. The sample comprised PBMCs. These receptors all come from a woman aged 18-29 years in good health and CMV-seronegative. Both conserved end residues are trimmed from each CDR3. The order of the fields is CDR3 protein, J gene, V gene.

CDR3 protein: ASSWRTGGNYGYT
J gene: TRBJ1-2
V gene: TRBV27

CDR3 protein: ASSPRQGASTEAF
J gene: TRBJ1-1
V gene: TRBV5-1

CDR3 protein: ASSPTSGQETQY
J gene: TRBJ2-5
V gene: TRBV27

CDR3 protein: ASSRSPDTQY
J gene: TRBJ2-3
V gene: TRBV6-5

CDR3 protein: ASSQGQYTSNEQF
J gene: TRBJ2-1
V gene: TRBV6-5

CDR3 protein: ASSEQGHNQPQH
J gene: TRBJ1-5
V gene: TRBV2

CDR3 protein: ASASAGQETQY
J gene: TRBJ2-5
V gene: TRBV5-1

CDR3 protein: ASSFPGGHEQY
J gene: TRBJ2-7
V gene: TRBV11-3

CDR3 protein: ASSQVLDTQY
J gene: TRBJ2-3
V gene: TRBV4-1

CDR3 protein: ATSVRTLQETQY
J gene: TRBJ2-5
V gene: TRBV15

CDR3 protein: ASSPGTGAVEQY
J gene: TRBJ2-7
V gene: TRBV6-5

CDR3 protein: ASSQLLGSSETYEQY
J gene: TRBJ2-7
V gene: TRBV4-2

CDR3 protein: ASSFSLEETQY
J gene: TRBJ2-5
V gene: TRBV27

CDR3 protein: ASSPDTYEQY
J gene: TRBJ2-7
V gene: TRBV18

CDR3 protein: ASSAYMNTEAF
J gene: TRBJ1-1
V gene: TRBV19

CDR3 protein: ASSISRLGGAF
J gene: TRBJ1-1
V gene: TRBV19

CDR3 protein: ASSLARTAPYTEAF
J gene: TRBJ1-1
V gene: TRBV7-8

CDR3 protein: ASSIGLAGYNEQF
J gene: TRBJ2-1
V gene: TRBV27

CDR3 protein: ASRTGSYEQY
J gene: TRBJ2-7
V gene: TRBV6-6

CDR3 protein: ASRDSRWGETQY
J gene: TRBJ2-5
V gene: TRBV19

CDR3 protein: AISDRVFDYEQY
J gene: TRBJ2-7
V gene: TRBV10-3

CDR3 protein: ASSRTGGLREAF
J gene: TRBJ1-1
V gene: TRBV28

CDR3 protein: ASSLMTGVPSGTDTQY
J gene: TRBJ2-3
V gene: TRBV13

CDR3 protein: ASSSRDRGHEQY
J gene: TRBJ2-7
V gene: TRBV6-5

CDR3 protein: ASSLDASGGLGLEQF
J gene: TRBJ2-1
V gene: TRBV11-1

CDR3 protein: AISESTGVLAGGYNEQF
J gene: TRBJ2-1
V gene: TRBV10-3

CDR3 protein: ASSPLEVAQPQH
J gene: TRBJ1-5
V gene: TRBV18

CDR3 protein: ASSLGQANTGELF
J gene: TRBJ2-2
V gene: TRBV18

CDR3 protein: ASSLMTGGAYEQY
J gene: TRBJ2-7
V gene: TRBV5-4

CDR3 protein: ATSREKGAGVSYEQY
J gene: TRBJ2-7
V gene: TRBV15

CDR3 protein: ASSREREWDTADTQY
J gene: TRBJ2-3
V gene: TRBV7-6

CDR3 protein: ASETVIHSYNEQF
J gene: TRBJ2-1
V gene: TRBV5-6

CDR3 protein: ASSPQGLREKLF
J gene: TRBJ1-4
V gene: TRBV28

CDR3 protein: ASSVGSSGRAETQY
J gene: TRBJ2-5
V gene: TRBV9

CDR3 protein: ASSNRDRTFNYGYT
J gene: TRBJ1-2
V gene: TRBV7-2

CDR3 protein: ASSRDRAEAF
J gene: TRBJ1-1
V gene: TRBV5-1

CDR3 protein: ASSLGASGRSYEQY
J gene: TRBJ2-7
V gene: TRBV7-8

CDR3 protein: ATSRDRLGLVRRDEQF
J gene: TRBJ2-1
V gene: TRBV15

CDR3 protein: ASSQDRASEGWNTEAF
J gene: TRBJ1-1
V gene: TRBV4-1

CDR3 protein: AWSVQRETEQF
J gene: TRBJ2-1
V gene: TRBV30

CDR3 protein: ASSEGEGGETQY
J gene: TRBJ2-5
V gene: TRBV2

CDR3 protein: ASSKSINYGYT
J gene: TRBJ1-2
V gene: TRBV7-2

CDR3 protein: ASSLPTGGSEGYT
J gene: TRBJ1-2
V gene: TRBV5-4

CDR3 protein: ASDQDRANQPQH
J gene: TRBJ1-5
V gene: TRBV19

CDR3 protein: ASSLQRQGATYEQY
J gene: TRBJ2-7
V gene: TRBV7-2

CDR3 protein: ATSSPDRVPLNYGYT
J gene: TRBJ1-2
V gene: TRBV15

CDR3 protein: ASSLRGSGYTQY
J gene: TRBJ2-3
V gene: TRBV27

CDR3 protein: ASSLALGRLEKMEQY
J gene: TRBJ2-7
V gene: TRBV7-2

CDR3 protein: ASRPSQANYGYT
J gene: TRBJ1-2
V gene: TRBV6-5

CDR3 protein: ASSTSGESSYEQY
J gene: TRBJ2-7
V gene: TRBV6-5

CDR3 protein: ARGAGGPGDTQY
J gene: TRBJ2-3
V gene: TRBV2

CDR3 protein: ASSAGTAYEQY
J gene: TRBJ2-7
V gene: TRBV7-9

CDR3 protein: ASSPFPDSDSEQF
J gene: TRBJ2-1
V gene: TRBV5-6

CDR3 protein: ASSRGTSGYYNEQF
J gene: TRBJ2-1
V gene: TRBV5-4

CDR3 protein: ASSRLAGGAYEQY
J gene: TRBJ2-7
V gene: TRBV7-9